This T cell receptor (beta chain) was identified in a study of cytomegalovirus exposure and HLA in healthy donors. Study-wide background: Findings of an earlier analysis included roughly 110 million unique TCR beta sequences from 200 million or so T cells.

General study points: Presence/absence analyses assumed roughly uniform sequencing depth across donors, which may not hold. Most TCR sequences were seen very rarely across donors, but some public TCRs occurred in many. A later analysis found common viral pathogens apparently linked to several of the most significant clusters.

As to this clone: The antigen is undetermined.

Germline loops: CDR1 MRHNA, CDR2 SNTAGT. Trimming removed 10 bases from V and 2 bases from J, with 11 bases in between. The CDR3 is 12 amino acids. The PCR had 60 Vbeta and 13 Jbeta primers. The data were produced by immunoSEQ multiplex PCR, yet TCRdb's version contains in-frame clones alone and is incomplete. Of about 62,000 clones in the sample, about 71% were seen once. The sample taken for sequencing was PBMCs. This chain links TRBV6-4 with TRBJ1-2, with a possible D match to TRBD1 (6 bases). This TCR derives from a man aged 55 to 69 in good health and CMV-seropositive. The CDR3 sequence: CATHRENYGYTF. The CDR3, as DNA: TGTGCCACACACAGGGAAAACTATGGCTACACCTTC.